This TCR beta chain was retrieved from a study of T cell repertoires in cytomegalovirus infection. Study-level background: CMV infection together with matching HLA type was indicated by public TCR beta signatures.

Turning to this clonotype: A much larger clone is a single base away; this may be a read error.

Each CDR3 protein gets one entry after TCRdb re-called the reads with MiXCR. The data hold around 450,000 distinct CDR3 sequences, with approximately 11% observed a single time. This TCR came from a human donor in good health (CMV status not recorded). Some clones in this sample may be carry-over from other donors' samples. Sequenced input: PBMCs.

In DNA form, the CDR3 reads TGTGCCAACACCCCAGGGAGAGCAACTAATGAAAAACTGTTTTTT. Its protein product is CANTPGRATNEKLFF. The V and J genes are TRBV2 and TRBJ1-4, with a possible D match to TRBD1 (5 bases). CDR3 length equals 15 residues. Trimming pared 10 bases from V and 0 bases from J, leaving 15 bases between. Germline V gives CDR1 SNHLY, CDR2 FYNNEI.